The rows below give T cell receptor beta chains drawn from one sample of a study of blood T cell repertoires in COVID-19. The protocol was immunoSEQ multiplex PCR, while the TCRdb copy is restricted to in-frame clones and leaves out a portion. The sample has approximately 97,000 clones; around 90% are singletons. The source material was peripheral blood. The receptors stem from a woman in her fifties or sixties with COVID-19, enrolled during active disease. The CDR3 runs from the conserved cysteine through the conserved F or W. A D gene is named only where the DNA matches it firmly. Size values are once, few and many counts, or a class for expanded clones, and some rows have none.

CDR3 DNA | CDR3 protein | D gene | J gene | CDR3 length | clone size | V gene
TGTGCCAGCACCCCCGGTGGGGGCCGTGGCGAGCAGTACTTC | CASTPGGGRGEQYF | . | TRBJ2-7 | 14 | . | TRBV11-2
TGTGCCAGCACTCGCAAAGGACAGATGAACACTGAAGCTTTCTTT | CASTRKGQMNTEAFF | . | TRBJ1-1 | 15 | . | TRBV6-5
TGTGCCAGCAGCTTGGAGGCTGCTAGCGGGGGGAATGAGCAGTACTTC | CASSLEAASGGNEQYF | TRBD2 | TRBJ2-7 | 16 | . | TRBV5-5
TGTGCCAGCAGCCCCCAGGGGGCCGGGGAGCTGTTTTTT | CASSPQGAGELFF | TRBD1 | TRBJ2-2 | 13 | once | TRBV7-2
TGTGCCAGCAGTTCCGGGACAGGGGGCTACTACGAGCAGTACTTC | CASSSGTGGYYEQYF | TRBD1 | TRBJ2-7 | 15 | . | TRBV28
TGTGCCAGCAGCTCCGACAGGGAAGGCTACACCTTC | CASSSDREGYTF | TRBD1 | TRBJ1-2 | 12 | once | TRBV7-3
TGTGCCAGCAATAGGGCTGGGGCAGGGTCCTACGAGCAGTACTTC | CASNRAGAGSYEQYF | . | TRBJ2-7 | 15 | . | TRBV11-3
TGTGCCAGCAGCCAAGATTGGCTAGCGAGGCTTGAGCAGTTCTTC | CASSQDWLARLEQFF | . | TRBJ2-1 | 15 | . | TRBV3-1/TRBV3-2
TGTGCCAGCAGGGGACAAGCCTACGAGCAGTACTTC | CASRGQAYEQYF | . | TRBJ2-7 | 12 | . | TRBV6-5
TGTGCCAGCAGCTTATCTGGCGTGGGGGGACCAGATACGCAGTATTTT | CASSLSGVGGPDTQYF | . | TRBJ2-3 | 16 | . | TRBV7-2
TGTGCCTGGAACGAACCAGGACTAGCGGGGGACACCGGGGAGCTGTTTTTT | CAWNEPGLAGDTGELFF | TRBD2 | TRBJ2-2 | 17 | . | TRBV30
TGTGCCAGCAGTTCACAGGGGGCTATTTTCGACACTGAAGCTTTCTTT | CASSSQGAIFDTEAFF | TRBD1 | TRBJ1-1 | 16 | few | TRBV6-5
TGCGCCAGCAGCCAAGGCACAGGGATATTGAGCTACACCTTC | CASSQGTGILSYTF | . | TRBJ1-2 | 14 | . | TRBV4-1
TGTGCCAGCAGCCCCGGAGTACCTACAATGAGCAGTTCTTTGGGGCAGTTCTTC | CASSPGVPTMSSSLGQFF | . | TRBJ2-1 | 18 | . | TRBV4-2
TGCAGCGTATACGGACTAGCGGGGGGGAGGCCAGATACGCAGTATTTT | CSVYGLAGGRPDTQYF | TRBD2 | TRBJ2-3 | 16 | . | TRBV29-1
TGTGCCAGCAGTTACTTTGGACAGGGCACAGATACGCAGTATTTT | CASSYFGQGTDTQYF | TRBD1 | TRBJ2-3 | 15 | . | TRBV6-5
TGTGCCTGGAGCCCAGGGCCCACTAACTATGGCTACACCTTC | CAWSPGPTNYGYTF | . | TRBJ1-2 | 14 | . | TRBV30
TGTGCCAGCAGCTTAGGCGGGACAGGGTCGGACGAGCAGTACTTC | CASSLGGTGSDEQYF | TRBD1 | TRBJ2-7 | 15 | . | TRBV7-9
TGTGCCAGCAGTTTGTCTGGGACTAGCGGGGGTTCCTACGAGCAGTACTTC | CASSLSGTSGGSYEQYF | TRBD2 | TRBJ2-7 | 17 | . | TRBV27
TGTGCCAGCAGTGTAAGCGGGGGGGGATCATACTACGAGCAGTACTTC | CASSVSGGGSYYEQYF | TRBD2 | TRBJ2-7 | 16 | once | TRBV6-1
TGTGCCTGGAGTGCGGGACAGGGGAGAACTGAAGCTTTCTTT | CAWSAGQGRTEAFF | TRBD1 | TRBJ1-1 | 14 | . | TRBV30
TGCAGCGTTGAAACCCCGGGGGGCTACACCTTC | CSVETPGGYTF | . | TRBJ1-2 | 11 | . | TRBV29-1
TGTGCCAGCAGCGTAGCCTGGGGGCCGGCGGATACGCAGTATTTT | CASSVAWGPADTQYF | . | TRBJ2-3 | 15 | few | TRBV9
TGCGCCAGCAGATCTGATCAGGTCCCCGGGGAGCTGTTTTTT | CASRSDQVPGELFF | . | TRBJ2-2 | 14 | . | TRBV10-2
TGTGCCAGCAGTTTAGCGTTAGGCGGGGGCCACACCTTC | CASSLALGGGHTF | . | TRBJ1-2 | 13 | . | TRBV12-3/TRBV12-4
TGTGCCAGCAGCTTCTCGGGGTCGTACGAGCAGTACTTC | CASSFSGSYEQYF | . | TRBJ2-7 | 13 | . | TRBV5-8
TGTGCCAGCAGTCCGAGAGGGGGGGAGCCTAGTTCTGGGGAGCTGTTTTTT | CASSPRGGEPSSGELFF | . | TRBJ2-2 | 17 | . | TRBV6-2/TRBV6-3
TGTGCCAGCAGCGTAGATGGAGGTCCCCATTTGATATATTTT | CASSVDGGPHLIYF | . | TRBJ1-3 | 14 | . | TRBV9
TGTGCCACCAGTCGGACAGGCCCGAACACTGAAGCTTTCTTT | CATSRTGPNTEAFF | TRBD1 | TRBJ1-1 | 14 | . | TRBV24-1
TGTGCCAGCAGCTTAGCAGGTCAGGTCAATCAGCCCCAGCATTTT | CASSLAGQVNQPQHF | . | TRBJ1-5 | 15 | once | TRBV5-5
TGTGCCAGTAGTCCGAGGGTTCTTGGAGCCGATCAGCCCCAGCATTTT | CASSPRVLGADQPQHF | . | TRBJ1-5 | 16 | . | TRBV19
TGTGCCAGCAGACACGGGACTAGCGGGGGGGCTGATGAGCAGTTCTTC | CASRHGTSGGADEQFF | TRBD2 | TRBJ2-1 | 16 | once | TRBV27
TGTGCCAGCAGTGAAGCTCCGGGACAGGGGTTCTCTGGAAACACCATATATTTT | CASSEAPGQGFSGNTIYF | TRBD1 | TRBJ1-3 | 18 | . | TRBV6-1
TGTGCCAGCAGTGCAGGAGGTGAGCAGTTCTTC | CASSAGGEQFF | . | TRBJ2-1 | 11 | . | TRBV2
TGTGCCAGCAGCTCTCTCAAAGGGGGTGAAGCTTTCTTT | CASSSLKGGEAFF | . | TRBJ1-1 | 13 | . | TRBV11-3
TGTGCCTGGAGAGCAGGGGTTACCGGGGAGCTGTTTTTT | CAWRAGVTGELFF | . | TRBJ2-2 | 13 | . | TRBV30
TGTGCCAGCAGCCAACCGGGACACGGAATCTATGAGCAGTTCTTC | CASSQPGHGIYEQFF | . | TRBJ2-1 | 15 | . | TRBV3-1/TRBV3-2